These 29 T cell receptor beta chains were all obtained from the same sample, sequenced in a study of blood T cell repertoires in COVID-19. Profiled with immunoSEQ multiplex PCR; TCRdb holds only in-frame clones, not every one. The sample contains 90,000 or so clones, around 87% of which appear only once. Sequencing used peripheral blood. These receptors were taken from a human donor in a cohort sampled during active COVID-19.

V usage is TRBV6-2 or TRBV6-3 and J usage is TRBJ2-5; unclear D gene. The V gene lost 0 bases and the J gene lost 2 bases, with 7 bases spanning the gap. The CDR3 has 14 residues. Germline V CDR1 and CDR2: MNHEY, SVGEGT. CDR3 residues: CASSYSRIQETQYF. The CDR3 nucleotides are TGTGCCAGCAGTTACTCGAGGATACAAGAGACCCAGTACTTC.

V and J are TRBV10-2 and TRBJ2-3; 8 bases match TRBD2. The CDR3 runs 12 residues. V lost 10 bases to trimming and J lost 4 bases; unmatched junction nucleotides: 4. Germline CDR1 reads WSHSY; CDR2 reads SAAADI. CDR3 coding DNA: TGCGCCACGGGGGGGTCCCCAGATACGCAGTATTTT. Translating it yields CATGGSPDTQYF.

V usage is TRBV19 and J usage is TRBJ2-3, with D maybe TRBD1 (6 bases). With 5 bases removed from V and 5 bases from J, the gap between germline ends came to 11 bases. The CDR3 loop spans 13 amino acids. The germline V gene has CDR1 LNHDA and CDR2 SQIVND (reference sequence). DNA for the CDR3: TGTGCCAGTAGTCCAGGGGCTCGAGATACGCAGTATTTT. This codes for CASSPGARDTQYF.

This chain joins TRBV3-1 (or the pseudogene TRBV3-2) and TRBJ2-5; perhaps TRBD1 as D (7 bases). CDR1 is LGHDT and CDR2 is YNNKEL in the germline V gene (reference sequence). V was clipped by 4 bases and J by 9 bases, with 21 bases between them. The CDR3 runs 15 residues. The CDR3 is CASSRAEAGGNAQYF. In DNA, the CDR3 is TGTGCCAGCAGCCGGGCTGAGGCAGGGGGGAACGCCCAGTACTTC.

This clone has only one observation. The chain combines TRBV19 with TRBJ2-7, with TRBD2 matching over 7 bases. The CDR3 length is 16 residues. Germline V CDR1 and CDR2: LNHDA, SQIVND (reference sequence). Trimming cost V 5 bases and J 6 bases; bases outside gene matches: 16. CDR3 nucleotides: TGTGCCAGTAGTGGGCAACTACTAGCGCGGGTTGCCGAGCAGTACTTC. Protein sequence: CASSGQLLARVAEQYF.

The V gene is TRBV29-1, the J gene TRBJ2-3; D remains unclear. Trimming removed 3 bases from V and 3 bases from J, with 4 bases in between. Germline V gene data show CDR1 as SQVTM and CDR2 as ANQGSEA. CDR3 size: 11 residues. The CDR3 DNA reads TGCAGCGTTGACTTGACAGATACGCAGTATTTT. This translates into CSVDLTDTQYF.

This chain uses TRBV5-1 with TRBJ1-1; 7 nucleotides match TRBD1. CDR1 and CDR2 from the germline V gene are SGHRS and YFSETQ. The CDR3 consists of 16 residues. The V segment lost 3 bases and the J segment 3 bases; nucleotides outside the gene matches: 11. This CDR3 reads CASSSVTGSRYTEAFF. The CDR3 DNA follows: TGCGCCAGCAGCTCAGTGACAGGGTCAAGGTACACTGAAGCTTTCTTT.

This clone was recorded at least ten times. The V call is TRBV7-3, the J call TRBJ2-1, with a weak D call TRBD2 (6 bases). The V end lost 2 bases, the J end lost 1 base, and 15 bases lay between the germline ends. Looked up from germline, CDR1 is SGHTA and CDR2 is FQGTGA. The CDR3 extends over 17 amino acids. The CDR3 protein is CASSLRPRLESYNEQFF. CDR3 nucleotides: TGTGCCAGCAGCTTACGGCCCCGACTAGAGTCCTACAATGAGCAGTTCTTC.

The chain has TRBV4-3 and TRBJ2-2, with D uncertain. CDR3 length: 14 residues. Deletions cut 1 base from V and 3 bases from J, with 6 bases between. Germline V gene sequence: CDR1 LGHNA, CDR2 YSLEER. The CDR3: CASSQVLDTGELFF. CDR3 bases: TGCGCCAGCAGCCAAGTACTCGACACCGGGGAGCTGTTTTTT.

As DNA, the CDR3 is TGTGCCAGCAGCACCCTCGGGGGTAGCGGGGGCGGACGCTACAATGAGCAGTTCTTC. As protein: CASSTLGGSGGGRYNEQFF. The gene calls are TRBV12-1 and TRBJ2-1; TRBD2 is the table's D call and was not checked against the DNA. TRBV12-1 is designated a pseudogene. The CDR3 contains 19 residues.

This clone has only one observation. The V and J genes are TRBV30 and TRBJ1-2; TRBD1 matches 9 bases. V lost 0 bases to trimming and J lost 7 bases; unmatched junction nucleotides: 3. The CDR3 contains 13 residues. Germline V gives CDR1 GTSNPN, CDR2 SVGIG (reference sequence). The CDR3 loop is CAWSVQGAGGYTF. CDR3 nucleotides: TGTGCCTGGAGTGTACAGGGGGCGGGTGGCTACACCTTC.

V is TRBV18 and J is TRBJ2-7, with 10 bases identical to TRBD2. This CDR3 comprises 14 residues. V shed 2 bases and J 6 bases; nucleotides not matched to a gene: 4. The germline V gene has CDR1 KGHSH and CDR2 LQKENI. CDR3 bases: TGTGCCAGCTCACCATCCAGCGGGGGGGGCGAGCAGTACTTC. Translated, it gives CASSPSSGGGEQYF.

The rearrangement links TRBV11-3 to TRBJ2-7; the D gene is possibly TRBD1 (5 bases). This CDR3 is 14 amino acids long. V dropped 5 bases and J dropped 1 base, with 12 bases sitting between them. Germline values: CDR1 SGHNT, CDR2 YENEEA. The CDR3 here is CASSPGSQSYEQYF. The CDR3 DNA follows: TGTGCCAGCAGCCCAGGGTCCCAGTCCTACGAGCAGTACTTC. Full variable domain (missing parts from reference TRBV11-3 and TRBJ2-7): EAGVVQSPRYKIIEKKQPVAFWCNPISGHNTLYWYLQNLGQGPELLIRYENEEAVDDSQLPKDRFSAERLKGVDSTLKIQPAELGDSAVYLCASSPGSQSYEQYFGPGTRLTVT.

This clone was counted once. The chain has TRBV28 and TRBJ2-5; 10 nucleotides agree with TRBD2. The CDR3 covers 15 residues. V shed 3 bases, J shed 4 bases, and the junction held 5 bases outside the gene matches. In germline, CDR1 is MDHEN, CDR2 SYDVKM. The CDR3 nucleotides are TGTGCCAGCAGTTTGCTAGCGGGGGCTTTAGAGACCCAGTACTTC. Its translation: CASSLLAGALETQYF.

The genes are TRBV6-5 and TRBJ2-7, with D possibly being TRBD2 (6 bases). Germline assignment: CDR1 MNHEY and CDR2 SVGAGI. The CDR3 length is 14 residues. Trimming took off 6 bases at V and 1 base at J, with 13 bases between the two ends. The CDR3 DNA is TGTGCCAGCAGCTCTGCGGGGAGATCCTACGAGCAGTACTTC. It encodes CASSSAGRSYEQYF.

V usage is TRBV2 and J usage is TRBJ1-5; 8 bases fit TRBD1. Unmatched junction bases numbered 1, after V lost 4 bases and J lost 5 bases. The CDR3 is 13 residues long. Germline V gene lookup returns CDR1 SNHLY and CDR2 FYNNEI. The CDR3 sequence: CASSGTGYQPQHF. As DNA, the CDR3 is TGTGCCAGCAGTGGGACAGGGTATCAGCCCCAGCATTTT. The entire variable domain, with the rest obtained from reference TRBV2 and TRBJ1-5, is as follows: EPEVTQTPSHQVTQMGQEVILRCVPISNHLYFYWYRQILGQKVEFLVSFYNNEISEKSEIFDDQFSVERPDGSNFTLKIRSTKLEDSAMYFCASSGTGYQPQHFGDGTRLSIL.

The rearrangement joins TRBV11-2 to TRBJ1-1; 7 bases fit TRBD1. Germline lookup yields CDR1 SGHAT and CDR2 FQNNGV. The V segment lost 4 bases and the J segment 2 bases; nucleotides outside the gene matches: 4. The CDR3 has 14 amino acids. CDR3 amino acids: CASSSGTANTEAFF. CDR3 sequence (DNA): TGTGCCAGCAGCTCGGGGACAGCCAACACTGAAGCTTTCTTT.

The chain is built from TRBV15 and TRBJ2-7; 8 bases map to TRBD1. Losses at the gene ends were 6 bases for V and 0 bases for J; bases not matched to a gene: 1. The CDR3 consists of 13 residues. Germline CDR1 is LNHNV and CDR2 is YYDKDF (reference sequence). The CDR3 sequence is CATRTGVSYEQYF. The CDR3 DNA reads TGTGCCACCAGGACAGGGGTCTCCTACGAGCAGTACTTC. The whole variable domain, filled in from reference TRBV15 and TRBJ2-7, reads DAMVIQNPRYQVTQFGKPVTLSCSQTLNHNVMYWYQQKSSQAPKLLFHYYDKDFNNEADTPDNFQSRRPNTSFCFLDIRSPGLGDTAMYLCATRTGVSYEQYFGPGTRLTVT.

The chain carries TRBV18 and TRBJ2-5, with 7 bases identical to TRBD2. The CDR3 runs to 14 residues. J was trimmed by 2 bases and V by 3 bases; bases with no gene match: 3. Germline V lookup: CDR1 KGHSH, CDR2 LQKENI. The CDR3 DNA reads TGTGCCAGCTCACCCCTAGCGGATCAAGAGACCCAGTACTTC. Translated: CASSPLADQETQYF. The variable domain in full, with the rest retrieved from reference TRBV18 and TRBJ2-5, is NAGVMQNPRHLVRRRGQEARLRCSPMKGHSHVYWYRQLPEEGLKFMVYLQKENIIDESGMPKERFSAEFPKEGPSILRIQQVVRGDSAAYFCASSPLADQETQYFGPGTRLLVL.

V and J are TRBV12-3 or TRBV12-4 and TRBJ2-7; 8 bases match TRBD2. The V segment lost 4 bases and the J segment 2 bases; nucleotides outside the gene matches: 1. The CDR3 is made up of 13 amino acids. The CDR3 protein is CASSSGGAYEQYF. The CDR3 DNA reads TGTGCCAGCAGTTCGGGGGGGGCCTACGAGCAGTACTTC.

V gene TRBV5-1 combines with J gene TRBJ2-6; TRBD2 agrees at 9 bases. The V segment lost 4 bases and the J segment 0 bases; nucleotides outside the gene matches: 11. The CDR3 contains 19 residues. In germline, CDR1 is SGHRS, CDR2 YFSETQ. The CDR3 DNA reads TGCGCCAGCAGCCCGGGAGGCGGGGGGGGGCGCTCTGGGGCCAACGTCCTGACTTTC. Encoded protein: CASSPGGGGGRSGANVLTF. Full variable domain (missing parts from reference TRBV5-1 and TRBJ2-6): KAGVTQTPRYLIKTRGQQVTLSCSPISGHRSVSWYQQTPGQGLQFLFEYFSETQRNKGNFPGRFSGRQFSNSRSEMNVSTLELGDSALYLCASSPGGGGGRSGANVLTFGAGSRLTVL.

The chain uses TRBV5-1 and TRBJ1-4; 8 bases map to TRBD1. CDR3 length: 16 residues. The V gene's germline CDR1 is SGHRS and CDR2 YFSETQ. V was clipped by 4 bases and J by 1 base; unmatched bases: 6. CDR3 protein: CASSLDRGLTNEKLFF. For the CDR3, the DNA is TGCGCCAGCAGCCTCGACAGGGGTCTAACTAATGAAAAACTGTTTTTT.

Concerning this clone: This same CDR3 is encoded by further DNA sequences in the sample. This sequence joins TRBV2 and TRBJ2-7; 8 bases map to TRBD2. The CDR3 has 16 amino acids. V lost 6 bases to trimming and J lost 0 bases; unmatched junction nucleotides: 10. Germline V gene sequence: CDR1 SNHLY, CDR2 FYNNEI. CDR3 protein: CASRGGRSGSSYEQYF. Here the CDR3 DNA reads TGTGCCAGCAGGGGGGGTCGGAGCGGGAGCTCCTACGAGCAGTACTTC.

This chain connects TRBV3-1 (or the pseudogene TRBV3-2) to TRBJ2-2, with D possibly being TRBD1 (6 bases). This CDR3 is 17 amino acids long. Germline V gene data show CDR1 as LGHDT and CDR2 as YNNKEL (reference sequence). With 3 bases removed from V and 1 base from J, the gap between germline ends came to 15 bases. The CDR3 DNA reads TGTGCCAGCAGCCACCCCTCTTGGGGACAGAACACCGGGGAGCTGTTTTTT. The encoded protein is CASSHPSWGQNTGELFF.

This CDR3 is CASSRRSRGEYEQYF. CDR3 DNA sequence: TGTGCCAGCAGCCGGAGGTCTCGGGGGGAGTACGAGCAGTACTTC. The chain carries TRBV3-1 (or the pseudogene TRBV3-2) and TRBJ2-7; 7 bases match TRBD2. CDR1 and CDR2 from the germline V gene are LGHDT and YNNKEL (reference sequence). CDR3 size: 15 residues. V lost 4 bases, J lost 4 bases, and 10 bases stayed unmatched.

This clone was found once. This chain links TRBV9 with TRBJ2-5; 8 bases are shared with TRBD1. The CDR3 runs 16 residues. V shed 4 bases and J 0 bases; nucleotides not matched to a gene: 8. The V gene's germline CDR1 is SGDLS and CDR2 YYNGEE. The CDR3 coding sequence is TGTGCCAGCAGCCGTAGGACAGGGAGGAACCAAGAGACCCAGTACTTC. Translated: CASSRRTGRNQETQYF. Complete variable domain (other parts from reference TRBV9 and TRBJ2-5): DSGVTQTPKHLITATGQRVTLRCSPRSGDLSVYWYQQSLDQGLQFLIQYYNGEERAKGNILERFSAQQFPDLHSELNLSSLELGDSALYFCASSRRTGRNQETQYFGPGTRLLVL.

This clone showed up just once. The chain combines TRBV9 with TRBJ2-1; D uncertain. CDR3 length: 15 amino acids. V lost 0 bases and J 2 bases, leaving 9 bases between the germline ends. Germline loops: CDR1 SGDLS, CDR2 YYNGEE. The CDR3 nucleotides are TGTGCCAGCAGCGTAGGGAGTTCTACCTACAATGAGCAGTTCTTC. Translated: CASSVGSSTYNEQFF.

J is TRBJ1-5 and V is TRBV4-2, with a tentative D call TRBD1 (5 bases). The V gene's germline CDR1 is LGHNA and CDR2 YNFKEQ. The CDR3 has 18 residues. V was clipped by 0 bases and J by 0 bases, with 15 bases between them. CDR3 nucleotide sequence: TGTGCCAGCAGCCAAGATCATGGGGCCAGCTATAGCAATCAGCCCCAGCATTTT. Its translation is CASSQDHGASYSNQPQHF.

V is TRBV30 and J is TRBJ1-4; D is perhaps TRBD1 (6 bases). The CDR3 contains 15 residues. V was clipped by 1 base and J by 6 bases, with 15 bases between them. Germline-derived CDR1 and CDR2 are GTSNPN and SVGIG (reference sequence). The CDR3 DNA reads TGTGCCTGGAGTGGTTTCCGGGACATTGATGAAAAACTGTTTTTT. Encoded protein: CAWSGFRDIDEKLFF. The variable domain in full, with the rest retrieved from reference TRBV30 and TRBJ1-4, is SQTIHQWPATLVQPVGSPLSLECTVEGTSNPNLYWYRQAAGRGLQLLFYSVGIGQISSEVPQNLSASRPQDRQFILSSKKLLLSDSGFYLCAWSGFRDIDEKLFFGSGTQLSVL.